Following are 5 T cell receptor beta chains from one sample sequenced in a study of Ad26.COV2.S vaccination and SARS-CoV-2 variants. This table comes from immunoSEQ multiplex PCR, and its TCRdb copy is limited to in-frame clones, with some not included. Among a few hundred thousand clones listed, about 93% were seen once. Treatment of the sample: 15 to 20 received Ad26.COV2.S at low or high dose, single or two shots; about five received placebo; per-sample allocation not given. The samples date from day 63 after the first vaccine or placebo injection. The specimen was peripheral blood, collected in a trial of Ad26.COV2.S vaccine versus placebo. The source of these receptors is a person aged 18-65 years who received the Ad26.COV2.S COVID-19 vaccine or a placebo.

The V gene is TRBV11-2, the J gene TRBJ2-1, with D hard to call. CDR1 SGHAT and CDR2 FQNNGV come from the germline V gene. The V end lost 8 bases, the J end lost 0 bases, and 11 bases lay between the germline ends. The CDR3 extends over 14 amino acids. The DNA for the CDR3 is TGTGCCAGCTCGTCCGGCAACTCCTACAATGAGCAGTTCTTC. This gives the protein CASSSGNSYNEQFF.

The chain is built from TRBV20-1 and TRBJ1-2; D not certain. The CDR3 totals 14 residues. Trimming cost V 3 bases and J 4 bases, with 15 bases left between them. From germline, CDR1 is DFQATT and CDR2 SNEGSKA (reference sequence). Written as DNA, the CDR3 is TGCAGTGCTAGTCCCGGACCCGACCCCTATGGCTACACCTTC. Translated: CSASPGPDPYGYTF.

V and J are TRBV7-9 and TRBJ2-3, with a possible D match to TRBD2 (6 bases). The V and J ends lost 4 bases and 4 bases respectively, with 9 bases between them. CDR1 and CDR2 from the germline V gene are SEHNR and FQNEAQ (reference sequence). This CDR3 is built from 13 residues. CDR3 sequence: CASSSRGPDTQYF. The CDR3 region has the DNA TGTGCCAGCAGCTCGCGGGGTCCAGATACGCAGTATTTT.

The chain uses TRBV6-6 and TRBJ2-7; 11 bases fit TRBD2. This CDR3 is 15 amino acids long. CDR1 is MNHNY, CDR2 SVGAGI, per germline (reference sequence). V gave up 6 bases and J gave up 1 base; unmatched junction bases: 5. The CDR3 sequence is CASSILAGGSYEQYF. The CDR3, as DNA: TGTGCCAGCAGCATTCTAGCGGGGGGATCCTACGAGCAGTACTTC.

The chain recombines TRBV7-2 with TRBJ1-1, with a tentative D call TRBD1 (5 bases). The CDR3 extends over 13 amino acids. V was pared by 1 base and J by 9 bases, with 12 bases between. The germline V gene has CDR1 SGHTA and CDR2 FQGNSA. The CDR3 here is CASSLVTDTQAFF. The CDR3, as DNA: TGTGCCAGCAGCTTAGTGACGGACACCCAAGCTTTCTTT.